This entry lists 9 T cell receptor beta chains sequenced from one sample in a study of blood T cell repertoires in COVID-19. Libraries were prepared by immunoSEQ multiplex PCR; TCRdb keeps only in-frame clonotypes and omits some of them. The sample comprises fewer than 120,000 clones, more than 65% of which are singletons, and roughly 3.8% rests with the top ten. Sequences were obtained from peripheral blood. These receptors were collected from a woman older than 75 with acute or convalescent COVID-19.

J is TRBJ2-3 and V is TRBV3-1 (or the pseudogene TRBV3-2), with D possibly matching TRBD2 (5 bases). The length of the CDR3 is 15 residues. CDR1 is LGHDT and CDR2 is YNNKEL in the germline V gene (reference sequence). The V end lost 4 bases, the J end lost 6 bases, and 17 bases lay between the germline ends. CDR3 sequence: CASSLSLDGEDTQYF. CDR3 sequence (DNA): TGTGCCAGCAGCCTCAGCCTGGACGGGGAGGATACGCAGTATTTT.

This clone was picked up a small number of times. J is TRBJ2-7 and V is TRBV12-3 or TRBV12-4, with a tentative D call TRBD2 (5 bases). Trimming left V 8 bases short and J 4 bases short, with 15 bases between. The CDR3 totals 13 residues. For the CDR3, the DNA is TGTGCCAGCGGGGAGACGGTAGGATACGAGCAGTACTTC. This codes for CASGETVGYEQYF.

The V and J genes are TRBV10-3 and TRBJ1-2; 8 bases line up with TRBD1. The CDR3 contains 13 residues. Germline lookup yields CDR1 ENHRY and CDR2 SYGVKD. The V gene end was trimmed by 5 bases and the J gene end by 3 bases; junction bases not matched to a gene: 2. This CDR3 reads CAISNRGYYGYTF. CDR3 bases: TGTGCCATCAGTAACAGGGGGTACTATGGCTACACCTTC.

This clone was seen only a few times. The chain employs TRBV5-1 and TRBJ1-1; D is ambiguous. V was cut by 1 base and J by 0 bases, with 10 bases left in between. The germline CDR1 and CDR2 sequences are SGHRS and YFSETQ. This CDR3 has 15 amino acids. CDR3 loop: CASSLLAEMNTEAFF. CDR3 coding DNA: TGCGCCAGCAGCTTGCTCGCAGAAATGAACACTGAAGCTTTCTTT. Looking up the rest from reference TRBV5-1 and TRBJ1-1 gives the full variable domain: KAGVTQTPRYLIKTRGQQVTLSCSPISGHRSVSWYQQTPGQGLQFLFEYFSETQRNKGNFPGRFSGRQFSNSRSEMNVSTLELGDSALYLCASSLLAEMNTEAFFGQGTRLTVV.

The chain recombines TRBV3-1 (or the pseudogene TRBV3-2) with TRBJ1-6, with D tentatively TRBD1 (5 bases). V was pared by 4 bases and J by 15 bases, with 19 bases between. Germline loops: CDR1 LGHDT, CDR2 YNNKEL (reference sequence). This CDR3 spans 14 amino acids. The CDR3 is CASSPGGVSGDLHF. The CDR3 coding sequence is TGTGCCAGCAGCCCCGGGGGGGTCTCGGGGGACCTCCACTTT.

This chain links TRBV10-1 with TRBJ2-2; possible D gene TRBD1, 5 bases. Between the trimmed V and J ends, which lost 6 bases and 8 bases, there was a span of 10 bases. This CDR3 contains 12 residues. From germline, CDR1 is WNHNN and CDR2 SYGVQD (reference sequence). CDR3 bases: TGCGCCAGCAGCTTGGACAAAGGGGAGCTGTTTTTT. Its translation: CASSLDKGELFF.

This clone was counted once. Other DNA sequences in this sample translate to the same CDR3. In DNA, the CDR3 is TGTGCCAGCTCACCGGGACAGGGGTCGTACGAGCAGTACTTC. Its translation is CASSPGQGSYEQYF. This chain joins TRBV18 and TRBJ2-7, with TRBD1 identical over 10 bases. Trimming at V came to 3 bases and at J to 4 bases, leaving 3 bases not matched to a gene. The CDR3 extends over 14 amino acids. Germline lookup yields CDR1 KGHSH and CDR2 LQKENI.

The rearrangement joins TRBV28 to TRBJ1-5, with no clear D. Germline V CDR1 and CDR2: MDHEN, SYDVKM. The V gene lost 3 bases and the J gene lost 5 bases, with 14 bases spanning the gap. The CDR3 loop spans 15 amino acids. The CDR3 DNA reads TGTGCCAGCAGTTTTACGGGATACAGAGATCAGCCCCAGCATTTT. Translation gives CASSFTGYRDQPQHF. Full variable domain (rest looked up from reference TRBV28 and TRBJ1-5): DVKVTQSSRYLVKRTGEKVFLECVQDMDHENMFWYRQDPGLGLRLIYFSYDVKMKEKGDIPEGYSVSREKKERFSLILESASTNQTSMYLCASSFTGYRDQPQHFGDGTRLSIL.

This rearrangement joins TRBV20-1 to TRBJ2-5, with D perhaps matching TRBD1 (5 bases). V lost 3 bases to trimming and J lost 1 base, with 9 bases between them. Germline V gene lookup returns CDR1 DFQATT and CDR2 SNEGSKA (reference sequence). The CDR3 consists of 13 residues. The CDR3 here is CSASGAGQETQYF. The CDR3 nucleotides read TGCAGTGCTAGTGGGGCCGGCCAAGAGACCCAGTACTTC.